These T cell receptor beta chains were read from a single sample in a study of cytomegalovirus exposure and HLA in healthy donors. Data came from immunoSEQ multiplex PCR; TCRdb stores just in-frame clones and leaves some out. The top ten clones hold around 0.91% of a sample with over 150,000 clones, 82% of them seen once. Sample: PBMCs. Source of these receptors: a girl aged 2 to 9 in good health and CMV-seropositive. CDR3s include the opening cysteine and the closing phenylalanine or tryptophan. Fields, in order: V gene, D gene, J gene, clone size, CDR3 protein, CDR3 DNA. A D gene is named only where the DNA matches it firmly. Size is stated for part of the rows, as once, few or many counts, or as a class when the clone is expanded.

v_gene: TRBV5-1
d_gene: TRBD1
j_gene: TRBJ2-7
abundance: few
CDR3aa: CASSLEWDRIYEQYF
CDR3nt: TGCGCCAGCAGCTTAGAATGGGACAGGATCTACGAGCAGTACTTC

v_gene: TRBV5-1
d_gene: .
j_gene: TRBJ2-4
abundance: .
CDR3aa: CASSVVSGLAKNIQYF
CDR3nt: TGCGCCAGCAGCGTGGTTAGTGGACTAGCCAAAAACATTCAGTACTTC

v_gene: TRBV5-1
d_gene: TRBD1
j_gene: TRBJ2-2
abundance: .
CDR3aa: CASSIDTGVDTGELFF
CDR3nt: TGCGCCAGCAGCATAGACACAGGGGTCGACACCGGGGAGCTGTTTTTT

v_gene: TRBV29-1
d_gene: .
j_gene: TRBJ2-1
abundance: .
CDR3aa: CSVPGANDEQFF
CDR3nt: TGCAGCGTTCCTGGGGCAAACGATGAGCAGTTCTTC

v_gene: TRBV19
d_gene: .
j_gene: TRBJ1-5
abundance: .
CDR3aa: CASTHRGGNQPQHF
CDR3nt: TGTGCCAGTACCCATAGGGGGGGGAATCAGCCCCAGCATTTT

v_gene: TRBV20-1
d_gene: TRBD2
j_gene: TRBJ2-7
abundance: once
CDR3aa: CSAEAGVEQYF
CDR3nt: TGCAGTGCTGAAGCGGGGGTCGAGCAGTACTTC

v_gene: TRBV7-8
d_gene: .
j_gene: TRBJ1-3
abundance: .
CDR3aa: CASSIDRSNTIYF
CDR3nt: TGTGCCAGCAGCATAGACAGGTCCAACACCATATATTTT

v_gene: TRBV7-9
d_gene: .
j_gene: TRBJ2-2
abundance: .
CDR3aa: CASSLPKGLAAGELFF
CDR3nt: TGTGCCAGCAGCTTACCGAAGGGCCTAGCCGCCGGGGAGCTGTTTTTT

v_gene: TRBV7-2
d_gene: .
j_gene: TRBJ2-3
abundance: .
CDR3aa: CASSLGPAPRGDTQYF
CDR3nt: TGTGCCAGCAGCTTAGGGCCAGCCCCCCGAGGAGATACGCAGTATTTT

v_gene: TRBV6-1
d_gene: TRBD2
j_gene: TRBJ2-3
abundance: .
CDR3aa: CASSELAETDTQYF
CDR3nt: TGTGCCAGCAGTGAACTAGCGGAGACAGATACGCAGTATTTT

v_gene: TRBV6-6
d_gene: TRBD2
j_gene: TRBJ2-1
abundance: .
CDR3aa: CASTFKAGEQFF
CDR3nt: TGTGCCAGCACATTCAAAGCGGGAGAGCAGTTCTTC

v_gene: TRBV9
d_gene: TRBD2
j_gene: TRBJ2-2
abundance: .
CDR3aa: CASSVSGGANTGELFF
CDR3nt: TGTGCCAGCAGCGTATCGGGGGGGGCGAACACCGGGGAGCTGTTTTTT

v_gene: TRBV28
d_gene: .
j_gene: TRBJ1-1
abundance: .
CDR3aa: CASSPRPRRTEAFF
CDR3nt: TGTGCCAGCAGTCCGAGGCCTCGACGGACTGAAGCTTTCTTT

v_gene: TRBV2
d_gene: TRBD1
j_gene: TRBJ1-2
abundance: .
CDR3aa: CASSEEIGTGYGYTF
CDR3nt: TGTGCCAGCAGTGAAGAGATCGGGACAGGGTATGGCTACACCTTC

v_gene: TRBV27
d_gene: TRBD2
j_gene: TRBJ2-1
abundance: .
CDR3aa: CASSSNLIPGLADSYNEQFF
CDR3nt: TGTGCCAGCAGTTCAAACCTGATCCCGGGACTAGCGGACTCCTACAATGAGCAGTTCTTC

v_gene: TRBV6-8
d_gene: .
j_gene: TRBJ1-1
abundance: .
CDR3aa: CASSYSGGEDTEASF
CDR3nt: TGTGCCAGCAGTTACTCGGGGGGTGAGGACACTGAAGCTTCCTTT

v_gene: TRBV4-2
d_gene: .
j_gene: TRBJ2-3
abundance: .
CDR3aa: CASSQDLRITDTQYF
CDR3nt: TGTGCCAGCAGCCAAGATTTGAGGATCACAGATACGCAGTATTTT

v_gene: TRBV5-4
d_gene: TRBD1
j_gene: TRBJ2-5
abundance: .
CDR3aa: CASSKTGGLETQYF
CDR3nt: TGTGCCAGCAGTAAAACAGGGGGATTGGAGACCCAGTACTTC

v_gene: TRBV15
d_gene: .
j_gene: TRBJ2-6
abundance: few
CDR3aa: CATSRVGSGANVLTF
CDR3nt: TGTGCCACCAGCAGAGTCGGCTCTGGGGCCAACGTCCTGACTTTC

v_gene: TRBV30
d_gene: TRBD1
j_gene: TRBJ2-2
abundance: .
CDR3aa: CAWDFGTGAGELFF
CDR3nt: TGTGCCTGGGATTTTGGGACAGGGGCCGGGGAGCTGTTTTTT

v_gene: TRBV7-3
d_gene: TRBD1
j_gene: TRBJ2-5
abundance: .
CDR3aa: CASSLTGQGETQYF
CDR3nt: TGTGCCAGCAGCTTAACGGGACAGGGAGAGACCCAGTACTTC

v_gene: TRBV6-5
d_gene: .
j_gene: TRBJ2-3
abundance: .
CDR3aa: CASSSDMDGFDTQYF
CDR3nt: TGTGCCAGCAGTTCCGACATGGATGGGTTTGATACGCAGTATTTT

v_gene: TRBV12-2
d_gene: .
j_gene: TRBJ2-7
abundance: .
CDR3aa: CASRLITSSRMGAKTYEQYF
CDR3nt: TGTGCAAGTCGCCTCATTACTTCGTCGCGAATGGGGGCGAAGACCTACGAGCAGTACTTC

v_gene: TRBV30
d_gene: .
j_gene: TRBJ2-6
abundance: .
CDR3aa: CASSYTGTGANVLTF
CDR3nt: TGTGCCTCTTCTTATACAGGGACTGGGGCCAACGTCCTGACTTTC

v_gene: TRBV29-1
d_gene: .
j_gene: TRBJ2-5
abundance: .
CDR3aa: CSVLGLSRQETQYF
CDR3nt: TGCAGCGTCCTCGGACTTTCACGGCAAGAGACCCAGTACTTC

v_gene: TRBV27
d_gene: .
j_gene: TRBJ2-2
abundance: .
CDR3aa: CASSLTSGELFF
CDR3nt: TGTGCCAGCAGTTTAACTTCTGGGGAGCTGTTTTTT

v_gene: TRBV7-3
d_gene: TRBD2
j_gene: TRBJ2-5
abundance: .
CDR3aa: CASSFLAGAIETQYF
CDR3nt: TGTGCCAGCAGCTTTCTAGCGGGAGCGATTGAGACCCAGTACTTC

v_gene: TRBV2
d_gene: .
j_gene: TRBJ2-7
abundance: .
CDR3aa: CASTLQGNEQYF
CDR3nt: TGTGCCAGCACTCTACAGGGAAACGAGCAGTACTTC

v_gene: TRBV2
d_gene: TRBD1
j_gene: TRBJ2-7
abundance: once
CDR3aa: CASSEQQGLYEQYF
CDR3nt: TGTGCCAGCAGTGAACAACAGGGGCTGTACGAGCAGTACTTC

v_gene: TRBV27
d_gene: TRBD1
j_gene: TRBJ2-1
abundance: .
CDR3aa: CASSSMVVVSRDRGSNEQFF
CDR3nt: TGTGCCAGCAGTTCGATGGTAGTTGTAAGCCGGGACAGGGGTAGCAATGAGCAGTTCTTC

v_gene: TRBV4-1
d_gene: .
j_gene: TRBJ1-3
abundance: .
CDR3aa: CASSQGRRMEDTIYF
CDR3nt: TGCGCCAGCAGCCAAGGCCGGCGCATGGAGGACACCATATATTTT

v_gene: TRBV28
d_gene: .
j_gene: TRBJ2-1
abundance: once
CDR3aa: CASSLGLSEQFF
CDR3nt: TGTGCCAGCAGCCTGGGCTTGAGTGAGCAGTTCTTC

v_gene: TRBV5-4
d_gene: .
j_gene: TRBJ2-3
abundance: .
CDR3aa: CASSSQGTDTQYF
CDR3nt: TGTGCCAGCAGCTCCCAGGGCACAGATACGCAGTATTTT

v_gene: TRBV6-5
d_gene: TRBD1
j_gene: TRBJ2-7
abundance: .
CDR3aa: CASSWGQGSYEQYF
CDR3nt: TGTGCCAGCAGTTGGGGACAGGGGTCCTACGAGCAGTACTTC

v_gene: TRBV14
d_gene: .
j_gene: TRBJ2-2
abundance: .
CDR3aa: CASSQVRTGELFF
CDR3nt: TGTGCCAGCAGCCAAGTGAGGACCGGGGAGCTGTTTTTT

v_gene: TRBV30
d_gene: .
j_gene: TRBJ2-7
abundance: .
CDR3aa: CAWSVQYEQYF
CDR3nt: TGTGCCTGGAGTGTTCAGTACGAGCAGTACTTC

v_gene: TRBV2
d_gene: .
j_gene: TRBJ1-4
abundance: .
CDR3aa: CASSEGARNEKLFF
CDR3nt: TGTGCCAGCAGTGAGGGGGCGAGGAATGAAAAACTGTTTTTT

v_gene: TRBV5-1
d_gene: TRBD2
j_gene: TRBJ2-2
abundance: .
CDR3aa: CASSGLAGNTGELFF
CDR3nt: TGCGCCAGTTCGGGACTAGCGGGAAACACCGGGGAGCTGTTTTTT

v_gene: TRBV5-1
d_gene: .
j_gene: TRBJ1-5
abundance: .
CDR3aa: CASSLGGGGAGNQPQHF
CDR3nt: TGCGCCAGCAGCTTGGGCGGCGGGGGAGCGGGCAATCAGCCCCAGCATTTT

v_gene: TRBV20-1
d_gene: .
j_gene: TRBJ2-7
abundance: .
CDR3aa: CSAGGPDEQYF
CDR3nt: TGCAGTGCAGGAGGGCCCGACGAGCAGTACTTC

v_gene: TRBV30
d_gene: TRBD2
j_gene: TRBJ2-3
abundance: .
CDR3aa: CAWSVGGGRDTQYF
CDR3nt: TGTGCCTGGAGTGTCGGGGGAGGGCGGGATACGCAGTATTTT

v_gene: TRBV7-8
d_gene: .
j_gene: TRBJ2-4
abundance: .
CDR3aa: CASSFGGPLAKNIQYF
CDR3nt: TGTGCCAGCAGCTTCGGGGGACCCTTAGCCAAAAACATTCAGTACTTC

v_gene: TRBV18
d_gene: .
j_gene: TRBJ2-1
abundance: .
CDR3aa: CASSPSLLYNEQFF
CDR3nt: TGTGCCAGCTCACCCTCACTACTTTACAATGAGCAGTTCTTC

v_gene: TRBV7-9
d_gene: TRBD1
j_gene: TRBJ2-7
abundance: .
CDR3aa: CASSWDSSYEQYF
CDR3nt: TGTGCCAGCAGCTGGGACAGTTCCTACGAGCAGTACTTC

v_gene: TRBV25-1
d_gene: TRBD2
j_gene: TRBJ2-3
abundance: .
CDR3aa: CASSGTSGIADTQYF
CDR3nt: TGTGCCAGCAGTGGGACTAGCGGGATTGCGGATACGCAGTATTTT

v_gene: TRBV6-5
d_gene: .
j_gene: TRBJ2-3
abundance: .
CDR3aa: CASSFTAGVTDTQYF
CDR3nt: TGTGCCAGCAGCTTTACTGCGGGCGTCACAGATACGCAGTATTTT

v_gene: TRBV30
d_gene: TRBD1
j_gene: TRBJ1-2
abundance: .
CDR3aa: CACGQGATYYGYTF
CDR3nt: TGTGCCTGCGGACAGGGGGCTACCTACTATGGCTACACCTTC

v_gene: TRBV28
d_gene: TRBD1
j_gene: TRBJ1-4
abundance: .
CDR3aa: CASSDGQAFNEKLFF
CDR3nt: TGTGCCAGCAGTGATGGACAGGCCTTTAATGAAAAACTGTTTTTT

v_gene: TRBV9
d_gene: TRBD1
j_gene: TRBJ1-1
abundance: .
CDR3aa: CASSGRDRGLSEAFF
CDR3nt: TGTGCCTCTTCCGGCCGGGACAGGGGACTATCTGAAGCTTTCTTT